This T cell receptor beta chain came from a study of cytomegalovirus exposure and HLA in healthy donors. Worth noting for this clone: Antigen: not known.

General observations from the study: Cytomegalovirus status was reportedly diagnosed by the classifier with high specificity and sensitivity. Productive rates of about 87% or about 30% were seen for most TCR beta V segments in an earlier analysis. Later genetic work tied a missense DCLRE1C variant to beta-chain V and J trimming. When a later analysis compared HLA-associated TCR beta chains with equally common others, the HLA-associated chains turned out to be more clonally expanded and to have lower generation probabilities.

Primers included in the PCR were 60 Vbeta and 13 Jbeta primers. This table comes from immunoSEQ multiplex PCR, and its TCRdb copy is limited to in-frame clones, with some not included. This repertoire shows around 91,000 clones, 78% found once; its top ten account for around 4%. Trimming took off 4 bases at V and 4 bases at J, with 7 bases between the two ends. Germline CDR1 is SGHVT and CDR2 is SQSDAQ. The length of the CDR3 is 12 residues. The receptor's source is a male donor in good health and CMV-seropositive. The chain couples TRBV7-4 to TRBJ1-1; D is unresolved. The sample comprised PBMCs. This CDR3 is CASSSGSTEAFF. CDR3 bases: TGTGCCAGCAGCTCGGGTAGCACTGAAGCTTTCTTT.